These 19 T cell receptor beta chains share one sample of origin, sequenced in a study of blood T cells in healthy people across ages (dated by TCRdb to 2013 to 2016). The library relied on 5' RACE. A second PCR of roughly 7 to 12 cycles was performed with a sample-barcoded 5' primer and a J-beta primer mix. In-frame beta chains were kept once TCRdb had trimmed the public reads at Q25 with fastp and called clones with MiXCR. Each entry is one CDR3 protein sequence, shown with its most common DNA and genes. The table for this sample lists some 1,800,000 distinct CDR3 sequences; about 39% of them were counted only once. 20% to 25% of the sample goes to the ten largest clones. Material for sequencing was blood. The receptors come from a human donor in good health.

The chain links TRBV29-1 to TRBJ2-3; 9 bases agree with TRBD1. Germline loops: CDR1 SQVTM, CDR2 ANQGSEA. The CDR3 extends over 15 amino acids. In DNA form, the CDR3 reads TGCATCGCCACCTTACAGGGGGCAAGCACAGATACGCAGTATTTT. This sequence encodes CIATLQGASTDTQYF.

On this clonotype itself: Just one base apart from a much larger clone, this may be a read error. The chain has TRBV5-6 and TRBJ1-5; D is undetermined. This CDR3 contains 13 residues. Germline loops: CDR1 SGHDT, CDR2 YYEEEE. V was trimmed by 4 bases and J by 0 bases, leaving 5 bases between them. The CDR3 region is CASSHYSNQPQHF. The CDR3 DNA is TGTGCCAGCAGCCACTATAGCAATCAGCCCCAGCATTTT.

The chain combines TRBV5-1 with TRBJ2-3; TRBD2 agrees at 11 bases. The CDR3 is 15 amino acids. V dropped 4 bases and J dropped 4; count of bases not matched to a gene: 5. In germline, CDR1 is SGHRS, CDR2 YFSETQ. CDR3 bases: TGCGCCAGCAGCATACTAGCGGGAGTCGCAGATACGCAGTATTTT. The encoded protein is CASSILAGVADTQYF.

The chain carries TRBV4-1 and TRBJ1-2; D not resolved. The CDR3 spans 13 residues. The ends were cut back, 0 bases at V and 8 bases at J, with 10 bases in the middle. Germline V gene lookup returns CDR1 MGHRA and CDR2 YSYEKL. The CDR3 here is CASSQDPGQGYTF. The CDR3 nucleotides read TGCGCCAGCAGCCAAGATCCCGGGCAGGGCTACACCTTC.

The CDR3 here is CASSQEGLAAAETQYF. For the CDR3, the DNA is TGCGCCAGCAGCCAAGAGGGACTAGCAGCGGCGGAGACCCAGTACTTC. The rearrangement uses TRBV4-1 and TRBJ2-5; 9 bases are a match to TRBD2. V lost 0 bases to trimming and J lost 5 bases; unmatched junction nucleotides: 7. CDR1 and CDR2 (germline): MGHRA, YSYEKL. There are 16 residues in the CDR3.

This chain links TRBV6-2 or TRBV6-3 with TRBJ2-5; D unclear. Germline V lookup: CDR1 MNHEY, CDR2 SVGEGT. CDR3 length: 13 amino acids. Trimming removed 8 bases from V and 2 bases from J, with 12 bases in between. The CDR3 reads CASAEGNQETQYF. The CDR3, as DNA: TGTGCCAGCGCCGAAGGAAATCAAGAGACCCAGTACTTC.

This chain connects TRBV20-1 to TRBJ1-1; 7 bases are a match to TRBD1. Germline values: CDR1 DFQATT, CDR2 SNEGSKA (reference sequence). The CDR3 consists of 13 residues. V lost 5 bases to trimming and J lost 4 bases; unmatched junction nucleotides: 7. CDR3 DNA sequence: TGCAGTGCTTACAGGGGAGGGGGCACTGAAGCTTTCTTT. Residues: CSAYRGGGTEAFF.

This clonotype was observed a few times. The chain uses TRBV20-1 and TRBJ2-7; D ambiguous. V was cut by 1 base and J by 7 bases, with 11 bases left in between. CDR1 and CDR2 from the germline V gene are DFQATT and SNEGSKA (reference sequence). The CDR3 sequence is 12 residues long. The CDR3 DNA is TGCAGTGCTAGAGGAGATGGGTGGGAGCAGTACTTC. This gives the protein CSARGDGWEQYF.

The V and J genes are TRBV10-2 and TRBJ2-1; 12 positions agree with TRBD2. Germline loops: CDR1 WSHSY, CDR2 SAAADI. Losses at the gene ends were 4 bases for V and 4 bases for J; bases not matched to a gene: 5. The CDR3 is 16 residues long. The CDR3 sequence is CASSGTSGANYNEQFF. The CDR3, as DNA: TGCGCCAGCAGTGGGACTAGCGGGGCGAATTACAATGAGCAGTTCTTC.

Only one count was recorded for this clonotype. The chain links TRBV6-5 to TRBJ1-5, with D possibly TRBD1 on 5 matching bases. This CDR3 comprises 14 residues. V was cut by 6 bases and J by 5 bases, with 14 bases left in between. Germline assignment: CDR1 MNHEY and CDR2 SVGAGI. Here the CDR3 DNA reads TGTGCCAGCAGGCGCGGGACTCCGGATCAGCCCCAGCATTTT. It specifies CASRRGTPDQPQHF.

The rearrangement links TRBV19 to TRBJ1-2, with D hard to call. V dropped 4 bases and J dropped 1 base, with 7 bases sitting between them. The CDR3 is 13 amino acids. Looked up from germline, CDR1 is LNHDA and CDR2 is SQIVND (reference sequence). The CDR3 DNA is TGTGCCAGTAGTACGTACAATAACTATGGCTACACCTTC. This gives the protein CASSTYNNYGYTF.

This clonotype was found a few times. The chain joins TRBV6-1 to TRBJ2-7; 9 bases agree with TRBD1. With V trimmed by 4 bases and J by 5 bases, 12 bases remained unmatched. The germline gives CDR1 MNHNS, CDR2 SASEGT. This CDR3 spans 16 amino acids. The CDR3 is CASSAKSGTGNHEQYF. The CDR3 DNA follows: TGTGCCAGCAGTGCCAAGTCCGGGACAGGGAACCACGAGCAGTACTTC.

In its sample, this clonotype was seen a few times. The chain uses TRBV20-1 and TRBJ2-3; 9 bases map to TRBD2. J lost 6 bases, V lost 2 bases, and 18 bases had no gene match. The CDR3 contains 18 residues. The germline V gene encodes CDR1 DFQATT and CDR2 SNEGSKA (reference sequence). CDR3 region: CSARMAAGGRTGTDTQYF. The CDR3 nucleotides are TGCAGTGCTAGAATGGCAGCGGGGGGCCGTACAGGGACGGATACGCAGTATTTT.

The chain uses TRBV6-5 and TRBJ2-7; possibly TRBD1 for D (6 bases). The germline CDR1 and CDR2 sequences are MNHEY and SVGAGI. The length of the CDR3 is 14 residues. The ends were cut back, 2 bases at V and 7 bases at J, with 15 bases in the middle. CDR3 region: CASSYRNGGREQYF. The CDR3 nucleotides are TGTGCCAGCAGTTACCGGAATGGGGGCCGTGAGCAGTACTTC.

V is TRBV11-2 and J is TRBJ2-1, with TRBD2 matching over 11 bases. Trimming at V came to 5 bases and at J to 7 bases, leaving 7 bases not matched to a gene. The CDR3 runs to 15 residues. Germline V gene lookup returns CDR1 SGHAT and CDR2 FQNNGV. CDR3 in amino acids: CASSRGTSGPNEQFF. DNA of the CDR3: TGTGCCAGCAGCCGCGGGACTAGCGGACCTAATGAGCAGTTCTTC.

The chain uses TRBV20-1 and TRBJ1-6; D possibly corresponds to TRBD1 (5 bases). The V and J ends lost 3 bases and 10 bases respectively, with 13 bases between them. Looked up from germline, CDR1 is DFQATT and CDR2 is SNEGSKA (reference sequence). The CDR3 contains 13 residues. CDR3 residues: CSASGALESPLHF. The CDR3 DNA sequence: TGCAGTGCTAGCGGGGCCCTCGAGTCACCCCTCCACTTT.

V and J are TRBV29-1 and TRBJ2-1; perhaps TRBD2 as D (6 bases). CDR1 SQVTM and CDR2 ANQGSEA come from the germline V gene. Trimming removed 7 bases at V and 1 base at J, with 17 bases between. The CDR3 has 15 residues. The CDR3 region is CSALTGERSYNEQFF. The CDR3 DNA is TGCAGCGCTCTGACGGGGGAACGGTCCTACAATGAGCAGTTCTTC.

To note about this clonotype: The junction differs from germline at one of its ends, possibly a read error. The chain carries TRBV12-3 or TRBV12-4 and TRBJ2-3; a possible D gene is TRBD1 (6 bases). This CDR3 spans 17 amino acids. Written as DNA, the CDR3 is TGTGCCAGCAGCAAGCCCCGGGACAAGGAATCCACAGATATGCAGTATTTT. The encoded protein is CASSKPRDKESTDMQYF.

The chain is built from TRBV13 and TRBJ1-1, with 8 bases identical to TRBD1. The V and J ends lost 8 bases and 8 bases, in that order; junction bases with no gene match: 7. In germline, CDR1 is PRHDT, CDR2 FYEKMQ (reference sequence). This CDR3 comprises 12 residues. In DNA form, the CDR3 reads TGTGCCAGCGGACAGGGCTTTCACGAAGCTTTCTTT. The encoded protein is CASGQGFHEAFF.